This is a list of T cell receptor beta chains from one sample in a study of radiation and T cells in renal cell carcinoma. TCRdb's table, derived via immunoSEQ multiplex PCR, lists solely in-frame clones and lacks some. The table records approximately 110,000 clones, approximately 78% of them present only once. The specimen comprised blood, sampled from a patient whose treatment included radiotherapy and nephrectomy. The receptor source for this set is a woman aged 55-75 years with renal cell carcinoma. Both conserved end residues are part of each CDR3. A D gene is named only where the DNA matches it firmly. Only part of the rows carry a size: once, few, many, or a class if the clone is expanded.

j_call cdr3_length v_call clone_size d_call cdr3_nt cdr3_aa
TRBJ2-7 13 TRBV6-1 NA NA TGTGCCAGCCCCGGGGAGGTTTCCTACGAGCAGTACTTC CASPGEVSYEQYF
TRBJ1-6 15 TRBV5-1 NA NA TGCGCCAGCAGCTTGGCGGGAGGGGATAATTCACCCCTCCACTTT CASSLAGGDNSPLHF
TRBJ2-7 17 TRBV4-2 NA NA TGTGCCAGCAGCCAAGAAGCCGGCTCCTCGTATACCTACGAGCAGTACTTC CASSQEAGSSYTYEQYF
TRBJ1-5 15 TRBV27 NA TRBD1 TGTGCCAGCAGTTTAGGACAGGGGTACAATCAGCCCCAGCATTTT CASSLGQGYNQPQHF
TRBJ1-3 15 TRBV5-1 NA NA TGCGCCAGCAGCCCAGAGGGGGGGGCTGGAAACACCATATATTTT CASSPEGGAGNTIYF
TRBJ2-2 14 TRBV4-2 once NA TGTGCCAGCAGCCCCTCGGGGAACACCGGGGAGCTGTTTTTT CASSPSGNTGELFF
TRBJ2-7 12 TRBV29-1 NA NA TGCAGCGTTGAAGAGGCGGCGGAGGAGCAGTACTTC CSVEEAAEEQYF
TRBJ2-3 16 TRBV10-1 NA TRBD1 TGCGCCAGCAGTGGAGACAGGGGGCACGGCACAGATACGCAGTATTTT CASSGDRGHGTDTQYF
TRBJ2-1 14 TRBV27 NA TRBD2 TGTGCCAGCAGGCTAGCGGGAGCCTACAATGAGCAGTTCTTC CASRLAGAYNEQFF
TRBJ1-3 15 TRBV14 NA NA TGTGCCAGCAGCCAAGGTCTGAACTCTGGAAACACCATATATTTT CASSQGLNSGNTIYF
TRBJ2-7 13 TRBV28 NA NA TGTGCCAGCAGTTTGGGCGCAACCTACGAGCAGTACTTC CASSLGATYEQYF
TRBJ2-5 15 TRBV7-9 NA NA TGTGCCAGCAGCGCCGGCGGAGCCATGATCGGGACCCAGTACTTC CASSAGGAMIGTQYF
TRBJ1-3 15 TRBV10-3 NA NA TGTGCCATCAGTGGCGGGCCATCCTCTGGAAACACCATATATTTT CAISGGPSSGNTIYF
TRBJ1-2 15 TRBV18 NA NA TGTGCCAGCTCACCAGAAGCAGGGTCTAACTATGGCTACACCTTC CASSPEAGSNYGYTF
TRBJ1-1 14 TRBV19 NA NA TGTGCCAGTAGTATGACAGATTCTAACACTGAAGCTTTCTTT CASSMTDSNTEAFF
TRBJ1-4 18 TRBV5-4 NA TRBD1 TGTGCCAGCAGCTTGGACCCGGGACAGATGGGCAAGGGAGAAAAACTGTTTTTT CASSLDPGQMGKGEKLFF
TRBJ1-4 15 TRBV16 NA NA TGTGCCAGCAGCCAATCGGAACGGCGGTTAGAAAAACTGTTTTTT CASSQSERRLEKLFF
TRBJ2-1 15 TRBV6-4 NA TRBD2 TGTGCCAGCAGTGATGGCGGGGGGATAACGAATGAGCAGTTCTTC CASSDGGGITNEQFF
TRBJ2-5 18 TRBV4-2 NA NA TGTGCCAGCAGCCAAGAAAAGGGACGCGGCCAGGTCGGGGAGACCCAGTACTTC CASSQEKGRGQVGETQYF
TRBJ2-7 13 TRBV5-1 NA NA TGCGCCAGCAGCTTCGACTTTGCCTACGAGCAGTACTTC CASSFDFAYEQYF
TRBJ2-5 15 TRBV5-1 NA NA TGCGCCAGCAGCTTGGAAGGGGGATGGGGAGAGACCCAGTACTTC CASSLEGGWGETQYF
TRBJ2-1 11 TRBV20-1 NA NA TGCAGTGCTAGAAGCGGTCCCGGGGAGTTCTTC CSARSGPGEFF
TRBJ1-1 15 TRBV11-2 NA NA TGTGCCAGCAGCTTAGCAGGTTCCATGAACACTGAAGCTTTCTTT CASSLAGSMNTEAFF
TRBJ2-7 13 TRBV11-2 NA NA TGTGCCAGCAGCCGGACGGGAGCCTACGAGCAGTACTTC CASSRTGAYEQYF
TRBJ1-2 13 TRBV6-1 NA NA TGTGCCAGCAGAGGAGGGGGGGGGTATGGCTACACCTTC CASRGGGGYGYTF
TRBJ2-7 14 TRBV11-2 NA TRBD1 TGTGCCAGCAGCTCCCACAGGGGGCGAGGAGAGCAGTACTTC CASSSHRGRGEQYF
TRBJ1-1 15 TRBV6-1 few TRBD1 TGTGCCAGCAGTAAATCGACAGGGATGAACACTGAAGCTTTCTTT CASSKSTGMNTEAFF
TRBJ2-7 19 TRBV6-7 NA NA TGTGCCAGCAGTTACTCGTGCAGGGGAAGCGTATTGGGATCCTACGAGCAGTACTTC CASSYSCRGSVLGSYEQYF
TRBJ2-7 14 TRBV7-9 once TRBD1 TGTGCCAGCAGCCCCGGACAGGGAACCTACGAGCAGTACTTC CASSPGQGTYEQYF
TRBJ2-2 13 TRBV19 NA NA TGTGCCAGTAGTATAGGGGGGGCCGGGGAGCTGTTTTTT CASSIGGAGELFF
TRBJ2-5 13 TRBV5-4 NA NA TGTGCCAGCAGTTTGACGGGCTACGAGACCCAGTACTTC CASSLTGYETQYF
TRBJ1-2 13 TRBV5-4 NA NA TGTGCCAGCAGCTTGGACGGGGGTTATGGCTACACCTTC CASSLDGGYGYTF
TRBJ2-5 18 TRBV5-4 NA NA TGTGCCAGCAGCTTGGATGAGAGTTTGGTCGTGGGCGGAGAGACCCAGTACTTC CASSLDESLVVGGETQYF
TRBJ2-1 14 TRBV13 once NA TGTGCCAGCAGCTCCGGGATTTACTACAATGAGCAGTTCTTC CASSSGIYYNEQFF
TRBJ2-2 14 TRBV7-3 NA TRBD1 TGTGCCAGCAGCTTACAGGGGGCTTCCGGGGAGCTGTTTTTT CASSLQGASGELFF
TRBJ1-1 13 TRBV10-3 NA TRBD1 TGTGCCATCAGTCGGGACAGGGACAGTGAAGCTTTCTTT CAISRDRDSEAFF
TRBJ2-7 14 TRBV5-1 once NA TGCGCCAGCAGCTTGGACGGGGCGACCTACGAGCAGTACTTC CASSLDGATYEQYF
TRBJ2-7 14 TRBV27 NA NA TGTGCCAGCAGTCCCGGGACTCTCTCCTACGAGCAGTACTTC CASSPGTLSYEQYF
TRBJ2-5 13 TRBV6-1 NA NA TGTGCCAGCGCCCGGACAGCGCTGGAGACCCAGTACTTC CASARTALETQYF
TRBJ2-1 14 TRBV7-2 few NA TGTGCCAGCAGCTTAATCCGGGCTTACAATGAGCAGTTCTTC CASSLIRAYNEQFF
TRBJ1-1 14 TRBV6-5 NA NA TGTGCCAGCAGTTATTACAGGGCGAACACTGAAGCTTTCTTT CASSYYRANTEAFF
TRBJ1-1 13 TRBV5-6 NA NA TGTGCCAGCAGCTTGGACAGGCGGACTGAAGCTTTCTTT CASSLDRRTEAFF
TRBJ2-1 15 TRBV29-1 NA NA TGCAGCGTTGAACCCGGCACTTCGGTCTACAATGAGCAGTTCTTC CSVEPGTSVYNEQFF
TRBJ2-7 14 TRBV5-6 few NA TGTGCCAGCAGCTTTGCAGGGATAACCTACGAGCAGTACTTC CASSFAGITYEQYF
TRBJ2-3 18 TRBV5-1 NA TRBD2 TGCGCCAGCAGCTTGGGATTAAGAACGGGAGGTTCTGCAGATACGCAGTATTTT CASSLGLRTGGSADTQYF
TRBJ1-5 16 TRBV10-3 NA NA TGTGCCATCAGTGAACAGGGTGGTATTGGCAATCAGCCCCAGCATTTT CAISEQGGIGNQPQHF
TRBJ2-5 13 TRBV7-7 NA NA TGTGCTAGCAGCCGGGACCGCCAAGAGACCCAGTACTTC CASSRDRQETQYF
TRBJ2-1 15 TRBV5-1 NA TRBD2 TGCGCCAGCAGCGATGGACTAGCGGGAGTGGATGAGCAGTTCTTC CASSDGLAGVDEQFF
TRBJ1-2 15 TRBV6-6 NA TRBD1 TGTGCCAGCAGTTACTCGGGACAGGCGAGCTATGGCTACACCTTC CASSYSGQASYGYTF
TRBJ1-1 13 TRBV19 few NA TGTGCCAGTAGGACGACAGCGAACACTGAAGCTTTCTTT CASRTTANTEAFF
TRBJ1-4 15 TRBV7-9 NA NA TGTGCCAGCAGCTTAGGAGACAGTTACGCCGAAAAACTGTTTTTT CASSLGDSYAEKLFF
TRBJ1-1 17 TRBV28 NA NA TGTGCCAGCAGTAACTCCGGGCTTAGAGGAAGGGGTACTGAAGCTTTCTTT CASSNSGLRGRGTEAFF
TRBJ2-7 14 TRBV10-1 NA TRBD1 TGCGCCAGCATCTTAGAGGGACAGGTCTACGAGCAGTACTTC CASILEGQVYEQYF
TRBJ2-4 14 TRBV19 NA NA TGTGCCAGTAGTTCGACATTTGCCAAAAACATTCAGTACTTC CASSSTFAKNIQYF
TRBJ2-3 16 TRBV15 NA TRBD1 TGTGCCACCAGCAGGACCCGGACAGGGGGCACAGATACGCAGTATTTT CATSRTRTGGTDTQYF
TRBJ1-2 13 TRBV16 once TRBD1 TGTGCCAGCAGCCGACAGGGATACGATGGCTACACCTTC CASSRQGYDGYTF
TRBJ2-1 16 TRBV7-2 NA TRBD1 TGTGCCAGCAGCTTAGTCCCCGGGACAGGCCAGAGTGAGCAGTTCTTC CASSLVPGTGQSEQFF